The clone carrying this TCR beta chain was detected only a few times. The antigen is unknown. This entry is derived from a study of cytomegalovirus exposure and HLA in healthy donors. Overall study results and limits: Earlier analysis yielded a pattern in which most TCR beta V segments were productive about 87% or about 30% of the time.

The PCR was carried out with 60 Vbeta primers and 13 Jbeta primers. TCRdb's table, derived via immunoSEQ multiplex PCR, lists solely in-frame clones and lacks some. The table shows some 150,000 clones, with approximately 77% occurring only once. The CDR3 spans 11 residues. Trimming stripped 3 bases from V and 8 bases from J, with 4 bases between. Germline V gives CDR1 MDHEN, CDR2 SYDVKM. Source material: PBMCs. The receptor's source is a male donor in good health and CMV-seronegative. The chain uses TRBV28 and TRBJ1-4; D remains ambiguous. The CDR3 DNA follows: TGTGCCAGCAGTTTGAGCGAAAAACTGTTTTTT. As protein: CASSLSEKLFF.